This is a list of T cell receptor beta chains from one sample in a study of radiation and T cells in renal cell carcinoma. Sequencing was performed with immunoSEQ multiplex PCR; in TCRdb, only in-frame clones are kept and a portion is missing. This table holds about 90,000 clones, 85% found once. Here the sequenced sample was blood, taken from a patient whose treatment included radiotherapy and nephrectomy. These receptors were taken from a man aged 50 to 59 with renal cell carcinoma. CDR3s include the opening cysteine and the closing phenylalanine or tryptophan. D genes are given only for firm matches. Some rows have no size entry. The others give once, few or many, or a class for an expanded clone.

TGTGCCAGCAGATCCGGGACAGGGGCATTTGGCGATGGCTACACCTTC	CASRSGTGAFGDGYTF	.	TRBV27	TRBJ1-2	TRBD1
TGTGCTAGCAGCTTAGCGGACAGCTACGAGCAGTACTTC	CASSLADSYEQYF	.	TRBV7-7	TRBJ2-7	.
TGTGCCAGCAGCCTCTCCTACGAGCAGTACTTC	CASSLSYEQYF	.	TRBV14	TRBJ2-7	.
TGTGCCAGCAGCAGCCATGGAAAGGGGAACACTGAAGCTTTCTTT	CASSSHGKGNTEAFF	.	TRBV6-5	TRBJ1-1	.
TGTGCCAGCAGCGACAACAGGGGGTATCAGCCCCAGCATTTT	CASSDNRGYQPQHF	.	TRBV28	TRBJ1-5	TRBD1
TGTGCCAGTAGTTGGGGAGGAGGGGGATTGCATCAGCCCCAGCATTTT	CASSWGGGGLHQPQHF	few	TRBV19	TRBJ1-5	.
TGTGCCTGGAGTGTTTCTGCGTACAATCAGCCCCAGCATTTT	CAWSVSAYNQPQHF	.	TRBV30	TRBJ1-5	.
TGCGCCAGTAGTTTAGGGACTAGTTTTCTCAATGAGCAGTTCTTC	CASSLGTSFLNEQFF	.	TRBV5-1	TRBJ2-1	TRBD2
TGTGCCAGCAGCTTGACAGGCGACTCACCCCTCCACTTT	CASSLTGDSPLHF	.	TRBV7-8	TRBJ1-6	.
TGTGCCAGTAAAAGGAGAACGAACACCGGGGAGCTGTTTTTT	CASKRRTNTGELFF	.	TRBV19	TRBJ2-2	.
TGTGCTAGTGGTTTGAGATGGCAGGGCCCAAACCCGTCCGAGCAGTACTTC	CASGLRWQGPNPSEQYF	.	TRBV12-5	TRBJ2-7	.